One T cell receptor (beta chain) is described in this entry. This record comes from a study of cytomegalovirus exposure and HLA in healthy donors. Despite likely unrecorded immune exposures, the donors were nominally healthy at the time of sampling. The V and J ends lost 6 bases and 4 bases, in that order; junction bases with no gene match: 5. Per germline, CDR1 LNHDA and CDR2 SQIVND (reference sequence). This CDR3 spans 14 amino acids. The PCR employed 60 Vbeta primers together with 13 Jbeta primers. Repertoires were generated with immunoSEQ multiplex PCR, while TCRdb's copy carries only in-frame clones and drops some. Of some 160,000 clones detected, almost 80% appear once; the ten largest clones hold less than 2%.

Sequencing used PBMCs. This chain joins TRBV19 and TRBJ2-7, with 11 positions matching TRBD2. This clonotype was obtained from a woman in her thirties in good health and CMV-seronegative. The CDR3 bases are TGTGCCAGTAGCAGTAGCGGGGGGGGATACGAGCAGTACTTC. Amino acid sequence: CASSSSGGGYEQYF.